A selection of T cell receptor beta chains follows, all from one sample in a study of cytomegalovirus exposure and HLA in healthy donors. The method was immunoSEQ multiplex PCR; TCRdb's version includes in-frame clones alone and lacks a portion of them. The table shows around 240,000 clones, with 82% occurring only once. Sequenced input: PBMCs. The receptors here all came from a woman in her forties in good health and CMV-seropositive. The CDR3 runs from the conserved cysteine through the conserved F or W. Clone size is shown for a subset of rows, as once, few, many or a class of expanded clone.

>TRBJ1-2|few|TRBV9|16
CASSVVVSKGGDGYTF
>TRBJ1-1|.|TRBV4-3|17
CASSRGGFGPGVVGAFF
>TRBJ2-2|.|TRBV30|16
CAWDRGPRWNTGELFF
>TRBJ2-5|.|TRBV13|16
CASSLGLTSGQETQYF
>TRBJ1-3|.|TRBV18|17
CASSHFRDRANGNTIYF
>TRBJ2-1|few|TRBV5-6|17
CASSSYSSASSYNEQFF
>TRBJ1-1|.|TRBV19|14
CASIIQGFRTEAFF
>TRBJ1-5|.|TRBV5-8|14
CASSFAGYVQPQHF
>TRBJ2-7|.|TRBV5-8|17
CASSFGTIPPPGYEQYF
>TRBJ2-1|.|TRBV9|16
CASSVAGTTYYNEQFF
>TRBJ2-3|.|TRBV15|16
CATSRDRAQGTDTQYF
>TRBJ1-2|.|TRBV20-1|11
CSARTGYGYTF
>TRBJ1-1|.|TRBV7-2|15
CASSPDRGMATEAFF
>TRBJ2-7|few|TRBV7-2|15
CASSPATSWSYEQYF
>TRBJ1-3|.|TRBV10-3|16
CAISESIQGGGNTIYF
>TRBJ1-5|.|TRBV5-1|15
CASSLGGDSYQPQHF
>TRBJ2-7|few|TRBV4-2|16
CASSQDLAGGPYEQYF
>TRBJ1-2|.|TRBV30|15
CAWKPSGLGVYGYTF
>TRBJ1-5|.|TRBV7-2|15
CASSLAAGPNQPQHF
>TRBJ1-1|.|TRBV5-8|14
CASSLRVGNTEAFF
>TRBJ1-4|.|TRBV5-1|15
CASSLAGTGGEKLFF
>.|.|TRBV27|14
CASSYRGASYEQYF
>TRBJ1-2|.|TRBV6-6|13
CASSSPGSYGYTF
>TRBJ2-2|.|TRBV4-3|15
CASSQDRGAGGELFF
>TRBJ2-7|.|TRBV19|16
CASSTLGTSGTYEQYF
>TRBJ2-7|.|TRBV5-1|15
CAGSLRQGESYEQYF
>TRBJ2-2|.|TRBV11-3|13
CASSLERAGELFF
>TRBJ1-2|few|TRBV6-1|15
CASSEARGLGGGYTF
>TRBJ2-2|.|TRBV7-3|15
CASSLQAGGPGELFF
>TRBJ1-4|.|TRBV19|14
CASATGGAGEKLFF
>TRBJ2-3|.|TRBV5-4|12
CASSSEGGTQYF
>TRBJ2-3|.|TRBV4-2|16
CASSQVQAGGQYTQYF
>TRBJ1-1|.|TRBV29-1|14
CSGRRHRENTEAFF
>TRBJ1-4|.|TRBV7-9|18
CASSLVDGTGALGEKLFF
>TRBJ2-1|.|TRBV5-8|18
CASSGTSGTRLSYNEQFF
>TRBJ2-5|.|TRBV7-9|14
CASSVARGQETQYF
>TRBJ1-6|.|TRBV11-1|14
CASSLVERNSPLHF
>TRBJ2-3|.|TRBV7-3|15
CASSPGGGQKGTQYF
>TRBJ2-3|.|TRBV9|15
CASSANQGGTDTQYF
>TRBJ1-2|.|TRBV18|15
CASSQPLKGDYGYTF
>TRBJ1-2|.|TRBV14|15
CASSRPGRGDYGYTF
>.|.|TRBV7-9|17
CASSSPSGGRPVYEQYF
>TRBJ1-2|.|TRBV27|13
CASSPWRDYGYTF
>TRBJ1-5|.|TRBV12-5|18
CASGPYLDRRSGSQPQHF
>TRBJ1-2|.|TRBV4-2|14
CASSQDRATFGYTF
>TRBJ1-3|.|TRBV30|13
CAWSTGLTNTIYF
>TRBJ1-2|.|TRBV30|13
CAWNPDRGYGYTF
>TRBJ2-7|.|TRBV5-4|15
CASSLGDSSIYEQYF
>TRBJ1-2|.|TRBV7-6|13
CASSRDRIRGYTF
>TRBJ2-7|.|TRBV13|14
CASSTYRTYYEQYF
>TRBJ2-7|.|TRBV27|13
CASSKQGRYEQYF
>TRBJ2-1|.|TRBV6-1|14
CASRPGQGGNEQFF
>TRBJ1-2|.|TRBV7-6|15
CASSSGDSRRDGYTF
>TRBJ1-2|.|TRBV29-1|12
CSAPGENYGYTF
>TRBJ2-1|once|TRBV4-2|16
CASSQGRSGRGDEQFF
>TRBJ1-2|.|TRBV5-5|14
CASSSEDGHYGYTF
>TRBJ1-3|.|TRBV11-2|16
CASSKQGRNSGNTIYF
>TRBJ2-5|.|TRBV4-3|16
CASSQIAGGPIEAQYF
>TRBJ2-7|.|TRBV6-1|14
CASSETSGGNEQYF
>TRBJ2-3|.|TRBV6-5|15
CASSYRLAGTDTQYF